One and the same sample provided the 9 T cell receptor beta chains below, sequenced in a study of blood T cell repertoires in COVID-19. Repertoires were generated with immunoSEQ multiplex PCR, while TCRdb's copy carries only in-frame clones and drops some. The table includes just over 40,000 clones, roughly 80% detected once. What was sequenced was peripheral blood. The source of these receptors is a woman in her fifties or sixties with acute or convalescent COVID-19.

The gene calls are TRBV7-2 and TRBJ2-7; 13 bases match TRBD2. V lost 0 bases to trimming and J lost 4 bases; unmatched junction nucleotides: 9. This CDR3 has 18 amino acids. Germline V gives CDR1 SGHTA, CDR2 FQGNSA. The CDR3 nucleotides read TGTGCCAGCAGCTTAGCTTGGACTAGCGGGAGAGCTTCATACGAGCAGTACTTC. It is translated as CASSLAWTSGRASYEQYF. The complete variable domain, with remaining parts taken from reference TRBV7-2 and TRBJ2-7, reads GAGVSQSPSNKVTEKGKDVELRCDPISGHTALYWYRQSLGQGLEFLIYFQGNSAPDKSGLPSDRFSAERTGGSVSTLTIQRTQQEDSAVYLCASSLAWTSGRASYEQYFGPGTRLTVT.

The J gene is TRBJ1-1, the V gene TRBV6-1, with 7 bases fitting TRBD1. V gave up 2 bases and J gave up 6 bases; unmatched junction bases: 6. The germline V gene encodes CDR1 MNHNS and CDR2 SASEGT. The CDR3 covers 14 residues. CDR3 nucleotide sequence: TGTGCCAGCAGTGAATGGCAGGGGGAATCTGAAGCTTTCTTT. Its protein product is CASSEWQGESEAFF.

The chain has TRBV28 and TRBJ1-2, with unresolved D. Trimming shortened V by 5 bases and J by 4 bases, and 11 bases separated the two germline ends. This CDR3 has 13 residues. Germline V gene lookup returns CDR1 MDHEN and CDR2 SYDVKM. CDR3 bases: TGTGCCAGCAGTCGCGGTGGTAGCTATGGCTACACCTTC. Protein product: CASSRGGSYGYTF.

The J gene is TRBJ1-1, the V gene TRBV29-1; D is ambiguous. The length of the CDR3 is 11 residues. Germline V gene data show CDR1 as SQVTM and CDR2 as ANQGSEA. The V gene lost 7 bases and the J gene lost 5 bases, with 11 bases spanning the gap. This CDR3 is CSGRSGTEAFF. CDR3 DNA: TGCAGCGGCAGGTCGGGAACTGAAGCTTTCTTT.

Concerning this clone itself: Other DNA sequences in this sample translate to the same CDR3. In DNA form, the CDR3 reads TGTGCCAGCAGTTACTCGATAGCGGCGAGCTCCTACAATGAGCAGTTCTTC. Translation gives CASSYSIAASSYNEQFF. The chain recombines TRBV6-2 or TRBV6-3 with TRBJ2-1; D may be TRBD2 (6 bases). Germline V gene lookup returns CDR1 MNHEY and CDR2 SVGEGT. V was trimmed by 0 bases and J by 0 bases, leaving 12 bases between them. The CDR3 consists of 17 residues.

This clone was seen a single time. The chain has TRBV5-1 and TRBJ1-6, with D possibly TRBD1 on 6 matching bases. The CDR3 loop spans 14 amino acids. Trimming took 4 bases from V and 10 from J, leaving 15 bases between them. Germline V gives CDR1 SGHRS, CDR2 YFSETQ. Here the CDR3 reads CASSDLQGGSPLHF. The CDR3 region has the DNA TGCGCCAGCAGCGATTTACAGGGTGGATCACCCCTCCACTTT.

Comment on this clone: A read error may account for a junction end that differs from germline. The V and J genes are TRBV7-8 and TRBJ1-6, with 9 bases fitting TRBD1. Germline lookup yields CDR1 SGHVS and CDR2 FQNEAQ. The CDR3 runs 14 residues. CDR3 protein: CVSSLGTGKTPLHF. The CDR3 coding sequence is TGTGTCAGCAGCTTAGGGACAGGGAAGACACCCCTCCACTTT.

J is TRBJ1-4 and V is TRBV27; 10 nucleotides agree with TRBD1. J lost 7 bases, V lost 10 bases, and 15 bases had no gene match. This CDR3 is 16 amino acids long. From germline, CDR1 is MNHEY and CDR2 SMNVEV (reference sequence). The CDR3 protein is CATLDRGVAIGEKLFF. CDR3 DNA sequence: TGTGCCACCTTGGACAGGGGGGTTGCAATTGGTGAAAAACTGTTTTTT.

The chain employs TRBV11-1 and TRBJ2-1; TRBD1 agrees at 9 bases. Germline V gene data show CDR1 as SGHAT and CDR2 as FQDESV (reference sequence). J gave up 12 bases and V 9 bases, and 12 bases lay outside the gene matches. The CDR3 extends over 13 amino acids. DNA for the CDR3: TGTGCCAGTTCAGTCCCGGGACAGGGCTCGCAGTTCTTC. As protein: CASSVPGQGSQFF.